This T cell receptor (beta chain) is from a study of blood T cell repertoires in COVID-19. At the level of the study: The samples span acute and convalescent COVID-19 from the United States, Italy and Spain. Sources were T cells, B-cell-depleted T cells, or PBMCs; the material itself was cDNA or gDNA.

Looked up from germline, CDR1 is SQVTM and CDR2 is ANQGSEA. This CDR3 has 13 amino acids. Trimming took off 4 bases at V and 7 bases at J, with 13 bases between the two ends. Per the authors' pipeline: Reference gene primer amplification in the assay estimated nucleated cell counts. Profiled with immunoSEQ multiplex PCR; TCRdb holds only in-frame clones, not every one. V and J calls and clone size come straight from that table; D and trimming were deduced from the DNA. The repertoire has over 150,000 clones, about 80% of them found once; the top ten carry roughly 2%. Sequencing used peripheral blood. This TCR derives from a woman aged 80 or over with acute or convalescent COVID-19. This chain joins TRBV29-1 and TRBJ2-2; D possibly corresponds to TRBD1 (6 bases). CDR3 in amino acids: CSVVRTAGGELFF. CDR3 bases: TGCAGCGTTGTCCGGACAGCTGGCGGGGAGCTGTTTTTT.